Presented here are 8 T cell receptor beta chains from one specimen sequenced in a study of early stage breast cancer tumors (TCRdb year 2017). Library generation was performed with the immunoSEQ multiplex PCR assay. This immuneACCESS table, as held by TCRdb, lists in-frame sequences with V and J called but not all clones. Of the missing ones, under half trace to an unresolved V gene in checked studies; the others have no known cause. The table for this sample lists tens of thousands of clones; roughly 81% of them were counted only once. About 10% of the sample belongs to the ten largest clones. The sample comprised blood. These receptors were obtained from a person between 50 and 60 years old with breast cancer.

The chain carries TRBV2 and TRBJ2-7; tentative D call: TRBD1 (5 bases). The CDR3 has 14 amino acids. Trimming cost V 4 bases and J 6 bases, with 16 bases left between them. The germline gives CDR1 SNHLY, CDR2 FYNNEI. The CDR3 DNA reads as TGTGCCAGCAGTGGGACACTGGACGGATTCGAGCAGTACTTC. Its protein product is CASSGTLDGFEQYF.

This chain links TRBV4-2 with TRBJ2-5, with a weak D call TRBD1 (5 bases). The CDR3 spans 16 residues. The V end was cut by 4 bases, the J end by 1 base, with 16 bases between. Germline CDR1 reads LGHNA; CDR2 reads YNFKEQ. Here the CDR3 DNA reads TGTGCCAGCAGCCGGGGCCTTGGTGAACTCCAAGAGACCCAGTACTTC. As protein: CASSRGLGELQETQYF.

V and J are TRBV14 and TRBJ1-1; D may be TRBD1 (5 bases). The CDR3 has 15 residues. Trimming removed 0 bases at V and 3 bases at J, with 11 bases between. CDR1 is SGHDN and CDR2 is FVKESK in the germline V gene. Here the CDR3 DNA reads TGTGCCAGCAGCCAAGATGGGGGACGGTACACTGAAGCTTTCTTT. It codes for CASSQDGGRYTEAFF.

V and J are TRBV9 and TRBJ2-1, with D maybe TRBD1 (6 bases). The germline V gene has CDR1 SGDLS and CDR2 YYNGEE. V was clipped by 3 bases and J by 1 base, with 17 bases between them. The CDR3 consists of 17 residues. The CDR3 nucleotides read TGTGCCAGCAGCGCGGCCCGGACAGTCGCTTCCTACAATGAGCAGTTCTTC. It translates to CASSAARTVASYNEQFF.

The V gene is TRBV2, the J gene TRBJ1-4; D is undetermined. Trimming stripped 7 bases from V and 4 bases from J, with 7 bases between. CDR1 is SNHLY, CDR2 FYNNEI, per germline. The CDR3 runs 12 residues. CDR3 loop: CASKDNNEKLFF. CDR3 nucleotide sequence: TGTGCCAGCAAAGACAATAATGAAAAACTGTTTTTT.

The chain is built from TRBV10-3 and TRBJ1-2, with 7 nucleotides matching TRBD1. The CDR3 has 14 amino acids. Germline V lookup: CDR1 ENHRY, CDR2 SYGVKD. The V segment lost 7 bases and the J segment 4 bases; nucleotides outside the gene matches: 9. CDR3 sequence: CAITVDRELYGYTF. CDR3 bases: TGTGCCATCACTGTTGACAGGGAACTCTATGGCTACACCTTC.

The chain uses TRBV2 and TRBJ2-1, with 8 bases that match TRBD1. There are 14 residues in the CDR3. Germline V gene data show CDR1 as SNHLY and CDR2 as FYNNEI. Losses at the gene ends were 4 bases for V and 5 bases for J; bases not matched to a gene: 4. The CDR3 is CASSVQGANNEQFF. CDR3 DNA: TGTGCCAGCAGTGTTCAGGGGGCGAACAATGAGCAGTTCTTC.

This clone was seen a single time. The chain combines TRBV7-2 with TRBJ2-3; D may match TRBD1 or TRBD2 (5 bases each). Trimming pared 6 bases from V and 0 bases from J, leaving 19 bases between. Germline loops: CDR1 SGHTA, CDR2 FQGNSA. The CDR3 is 17 residues long. The CDR3 loop reads CASRYTGRITSTDTQYF. The DNA for the CDR3 is TGTGCCAGCAGGTATACGGGACGGATTACTAGCACAGATACGCAGTATTTT.